This T cell receptor beta chain was profiled in a study of CD8+ T cells in alopecia areata. Findings of the study overall: The study found that many expanded lesional clones persisted in scalp and blood during tofacitinib.

As concerns this clone: The antigen remains undetermined.

Treatment here: oral pan-JAK inhibitor, 5-10 mg twice daily. Sorting separated CD4+ and CD8+ T cells out of PBMCs. With V trimmed by 5 bases and J by 6 bases, 14 bases remained unmatched. This CDR3 region has 17 residues. Germline CDR1 is LNHDA and CDR2 is SQIVND (reference sequence). Sequencing relied on a cDNA template that was reverse transcribed from extracted RNA. The repertoire was sequenced with immunoSEQ multiplex PCR; TCRdb's copy has only in-frame clones and lacks some. In the table there are 150,000 to 200,000 clones, approximately 67% of which are singletons. The input for sequencing was CD4+ T cells sorted from blood, taken around week 50, from a patient treated with tofacitinib. This TCR was sampled from a human donor with alopecia areata. The chain combines TRBV19 with TRBJ1-5; 9 nucleotides match TRBD1. The CDR3 sequence is CASSLQGGGQGGQPQHF. CDR3 DNA: TGTGCCAGTAGTCTACAGGGAGGGGGACAGGGCGGTCAGCCCCAGCATTTT. The full variable domain, completed using reference TRBV19 and TRBJ1-5, is DGGITQSPKYLFRKEGQNVTLSCEQNLNHDAMYWYRQDPGQGLRLIYYSQIVNDFQKGDIAEGYSVSREKKESFPLTVTSAQKNPTAFYLCASSLQGGGQGGQPQHFGDGTRLSIL.